This TCR beta chain was sequenced in a study of vaccination and CD4 T cells after COVID-19. Study context: Convalescent individuals numbered four females and six males, two being Hispanic.

V gave up 10 bases and J gave up 3 bases, with 10 bases separating them. The V gene's germline CDR1 is SNHLY and CDR2 FYNNEI. The CDR3 totals 11 residues. Study results and limitations: Spike mono-reactivity was evident in 304 of the 307 vaccine-specific clones derived from convalescent patients.

As for treatment: roughly nine-day PBMC culture with coronavirus spike peptide pools or control peptides (ViraFEST assay). The unexposed donor provided CD4+ T cells, which were taken before the COVID-19 pandemic (2011-2018). The Oncomine TCR Beta short-read assay was applied to DNA of cultured CD4+ T cells. TCRdb re-analysed the PCR reads in MiXCR, keeping a single row per CDR3 protein. This repertoire shows several thousand distinct CDR3 sequences, 34% found once; its top ten account for about 34%. Concerning this clonotype itself: Its target is unknown.

The genes are TRBV2 and TRBJ2-7, with a tentative D call TRBD2 (6 bases). This sequence originates from a human donor in good health. The material sequenced was CD4+ T cells from blood, cultured in vitro. The CDR3 coding sequence is TGTGCCAACAGGAGGGGCTACGAGCAGTACTTC. The encoded protein is CANRRGYEQYF.